This TCR beta chain was captured in a study of T cells in Graves' hyperthyroidism and ophthalmopathy (dated by TCRdb to between 2019 and 2020). Background for the entire study: Peripheral blood was sampled at the time of initial diagnosis, prior to any treatment. To identify TCR V-J signatures that set the groups apart, the researchers used a discovery cohort of about a hundred patients, made up of 43 with Graves' ophthalmopathy and approximately 57 with stable Graves' hyperthyroidism. Following sampling, methimazole starting at 30 mg daily was given to hyperthyroidism patients, and high-dose intravenous methylprednisolone was given to ophthalmopathy patients. Whether ophthalmopathy could be predicted prospectively was tested in an independent validation cohort made up of fewer than 20 hyperthyroidism patients plus 17 patients who later progressed to ophthalmopathy. The 100 or so discovery patients were divided at random into training and test sets in a 7:3 ratio. The study also compared thyroid tissue and blood T-cell repertoires from about six Graves' hyperthyroidism patients. The paper reports TCR Vbeta CDR3 sequencing of more than 120 peripheral blood samples: under 45 ophthalmopathy, 70 to 85 hyperthyroidism and 17 progressor patients. Here is what the overall study found, with its caveats: Sample size was not statistically predetermined, and blinding of investigators to group allocation was not performed. In cross-validation, a model built on a 13 V-J signature told ophthalmopathy apart from stable hyperthyroidism with roughly 87% sensitivity and 81% to 82% specificity, and in testing the same model reached 80%/75%. Most expanded thyroid clonotypes (frequency above 0.001) were also detected in blood, a finding suggesting that blood repertoires may reflect thyroid immune responses. In validation, the model predicted progression to ophthalmopathy a median of around 6.5 months before onset, with about 67% sensitivity and roughly 72% specificity.

With regard to this clonotype: There is no known antigen for this receptor. No qualities accompany the bases; no much larger clone lies one base away.

Stable Graves' hyperthyroidism was defined as no progression to ophthalmopathy during 18 months of follow-up. Hyperthyroidism patients were newly diagnosed, with disease duration under 2 months, and aged 18 to 65 years. Exclusion was applied to patients with uncontrolled infections, other autoimmune diseases, pregnancy or lactation. Diagnoses were based on clinical symptoms, serum thyroxine and TRAb, thyroid ultrasound and orbital computed tomography. PBMCs were separated from 7.5 to 10 ml of fresh peripheral blood using Ficoll-Paque density gradient centrifugation. Trizol reagent was used to extract total RNA, and RNA quality was then checked on an Agilent 2100 Bioanalyzer. Trimming removed 4 bases from V and 11 bases from J; the gene matches leave 17 bases unexplained. The germline V gene (reference sequence) specifies SEHNR as CDR1 and FQNEAQ as CDR2. The CDR3 contains 17 residues, cysteine and phenylalanine counted. The sequence is cut down to CDR3 DNA, 51 bases in frame from base 1.

TCR beta CDR3 regions were amplified from RNA transcripts. A first-round RT-PCR of the TCR CDR3 used the HTBI primer set with the Qiagen OneStep RT-PCR kit. The libraries were constructed in a second round of multiplex PCR and then size-selected and purified. The libraries were sequenced on an Illumina HiSeq2000 using paired-end 100 bp reads. As for how the authors treated the data: SOAPnuke was used to process the raw data, throwing out any read that contained adapters or uncalled bases, had a mean Phred below 15, or lacked an exact constant-primer or identifier match. COPE v1.2.5 was used to merge the high-quality paired reads, and each unique nucleotide sequence was defined as a clonotype. Clonotypes were aligned to IMGT TRBV, TRBD and TRBJ reference segments using MiTCR v1.1. The analysis included only V-J combinations with a frequency above 0.0001, which together covered 99% to 99.2% of the repertoires. The TCS score was defined as F50 (clonal expansion) divided by E x V (chaos), with BLOSUM62-based TCRdist calculated between CDR3 peptides within each V-J. Welch's t-statistics and random forest reduced several hundred V-J features to 13, which were used in a naive Bayes classifier (R e1071). Thyroid-blood repertoire similarity was quantified with the Morisita-Horn index. In-frame beta chains were kept once TCRdb had trimmed the public reads at Q25 with fastp and called clones with MiXCR. Each CDR3 protein appears once, grouped with its most common genes and DNA. Clone size and V and J calls follow TCRdb, not the original study. The sample has about 680,000 distinct CDR3 sequences on record, 35% of them singletons. The top ten clones comprise 30% to 40% of the sample.

Specimen: blood. The TCR originated in a woman aged 40 to 50 with Graves' hyperthyroidism. Recombination connected TRBV7-9 to TRBJ1-4; 9 nucleotides in the junction match TRBD1. The nucleotide sequence is TGTGCCAGCAGCTCCGCGTCCGGGACAGGGACATTGGGGAAACTGTTTTTT. Its coded protein is CASSSASGTGTLGKLFF.